This T cell receptor beta chain was profiled in a study of cytomegalovirus exposure and HLA in healthy donors. Study at large: The approximately 110 validation repertoires used a platform that matched the one used for the approximately 670 first-cohort repertoires, as a later analysis reported. Notes on the study in general: There were 150 to 200 TCR beta chains listed as cytomegalovirus-associated.

As for this clone: What it recognizes is unknown.

Method: immunoSEQ multiplex PCR; TCRdb's copy keeps in-frame clones and lacks some. The sample includes about 130,000 clones, roughly nine tenths of them seen just once. The CDR3 length is 12 residues. V was trimmed by 2 bases and J by 7 bases, leaving 9 bases between them. Germline CDR1 SGHRS, CDR2 YFSETQ. The chain has TRBV5-1 and TRBJ1-1; D is perhaps TRBD1 (6 bases). The clonotype comes from a woman under 30 in good health and CMV-seronegative. The material sequenced was PBMCs. This CDR3 reads CASSLQGDEAFF. In DNA form, the CDR3 reads TGCGCCAGCAGCTTACAGGGAGATGAAGCTTTCTTT.